This T cell receptor (beta chain) was identified during a study of T cell repertoires in cytomegalovirus infection. TCRdb passed the reads through MiXCR, listing each CDR3 protein once. Of approximately 910,000 distinct CDR3 sequences listed, 30% to 40% are singletons. Trimming left V 3 bases short and J 3 bases short, with 8 bases between. Germline assignment: CDR1 LNHDA and CDR2 SQIVND (reference sequence). This CDR3 comprises 13 residues. This clonotype was picked up many times. Its antigen is as yet unknown. This TCR derives from a human donor in good health (CMV status not recorded). Some clones in this sample may be carry-over from other donors' samples. The rearrangement joins TRBV19 to TRBJ1-1, with D possibly matching TRBD1 (6 bases). The source was cultured CD8+ T cells from PBMCs, collected from culture after CMV antigen stimulation. CDR3 sequence: CASSIYRDTEAFF. CDR3 nucleotide sequence: TGTGCCAGTAGTATTTACAGGGACACTGAAGCTTTCTTT.